This T cell receptor beta chain came from a study of shared clonotypes between healthy human individuals. The repertoire was sequenced with immunoSEQ multiplex PCR; TCRdb's copy has only in-frame clones and lacks some. The sample contains some 1 million clones, around 75% of which appear only once. There are 18 residues in the CDR3. The junction had 13 bases not matched to a gene; V was cut back by 4 bases and J by 3 bases. Germline V gene sequence: CDR1 SGHDT, CDR2 YYEEEE. The sequenced sample consisted of memory CD4+ T cells sorted from blood. As for subset: CD45RA-negative fraction. The rearrangement links TRBV5-6 to TRBJ2-2, with TRBD2 matching 9 bases. The TCR sequence derives from a young man in good health. The CDR3 DNA reads TGTGCCAGCAGCCCCGGGACTAGCCCGGACGTTTACACCGGGGAGCTGTTTTTT. Its translation: CASSPGTSPDVYTGELFF. The whole variable domain, remainder taken from reference TRBV5-6 and TRBJ2-2, is DAGVTQSPTHLIKTRGQQVTLRCSPKSGHDTVSWYQQALGQGPQFIFQYYEEEERQRGNFPDRFSGHQFPNYSSELNVNALLLGDSALYLCASSPGTSPDVYTGELFFGEGSRLTVL.